Below are 9 T cell receptor beta chains sequenced from a single sample in a study of blood T cells in healthy people across ages. A J-beta primer mix and a sample-barcoded 5' primer were used in a second PCR of roughly 6 to 12 cycles. TCRdb ran MiXCR on the 5' RACE reads and lists one entry per CDR3 protein. The table records some 750,000 distinct CDR3 sequences, about 20% of them present only once. The sample consisted of blood. The receptors derive from a man aged 70 or older in good health.

V usage is TRBV19 and J usage is TRBJ1-6; D gene ambiguous. CDR3 length: 13 amino acids. Trimming stripped 4 bases from V and 14 bases from J, with 15 bases between. Germline CDR1 is LNHDA and CDR2 is SQIVND (reference sequence). CDR3 sequence: CASSNETPKSLHF. As DNA, the CDR3 is TGTGCCAGTAGTAACGAGACCCCTAAATCCCTCCACTTT. Based on the CDR3 plus reference TRBV19 and TRBJ1-6, the full variable domain is DGGITQSPKYLFRKEGQNVTLSCEQNLNHDAMYWYRQDPGQGLRLIYYSQIVNDFQKGDIAEGYSVSREKKESFPLTVTSAQKNPTAFYLCASSNETPKSLHFGNGTRLTVT.

Only a few counts were recorded for this clonotype. The V gene is TRBV2, the J gene TRBJ1-1; D is uncertain. The length of the CDR3 is 12 residues. V shed 8 bases and J shed 1 base, with 8 bases lying between them. Germline assignment: CDR1 SNHLY and CDR2 FYNNEI. The CDR3: CASPTSNTEAFF. CDR3 DNA sequence: TGTGCCAGCCCGACATCGAACACTGAAGCTTTCTTT. The complete variable domain, with remaining parts taken from reference TRBV2 and TRBJ1-1, reads EPEVTQTPSHQVTQMGQEVILRCVPISNHLYFYWYRQILGQKVEFLVSFYNNEISEKSEIFDDQFSVERPDGSNFTLKIRSTKLEDSAMYFCASPTSNTEAFFGQGTRLTVV.

This sequence joins TRBV2 and TRBJ2-1; 9 nucleotides match TRBD2. This CDR3 region has 16 residues. Germline V lookup: CDR1 SNHLY, CDR2 FYNNEI. V lost 0 bases and J lost 3; bases outside the gene matches: 3. The CDR3 nucleotides read TGTGCCAGCAGTGAAGCTAGCGGGAGCCACTACAATGAGCAGTTCTTC. Protein sequence: CASSEASGSHYNEQFF.

The chain links TRBV27 to TRBJ1-6; TRBD1 might be the D (5 bases). CDR1 and CDR2 (germline): MNHEY, SMNVEV (reference sequence). The CDR3 extends over 19 amino acids. Trimming removed 1 base at V and 7 bases at J, with 23 bases between. The CDR3 coding sequence is TGTGCCAGCAGTTTATGGGGCGGGAGGGCAGATCGCGCGAATTCACCCCTCCACTTT. Translating gives CASSLWGGRADRANSPLHF.

The chain recombines TRBV6-1 with TRBJ1-5; 7 bases fit TRBD1. Germline CDR1 is MNHNS and CDR2 is SASEGT. The CDR3 totals 15 residues. V lost 8 bases and J lost 6; bases outside the gene matches: 13. DNA of the CDR3: TGTGCCAGCTTATCTTTACAGGGGTTCACTCAGCCCCAGCATTTT. This encodes CASLSLQGFTQPQHF.

This clonotype was observed a handful of times. Sequence at one end of the junction differs from germline and may be a read error. V gene TRBV29-1 combines with J gene TRBJ2-3; D is possibly TRBD1 (6 bases). From germline, CDR1 is SQVTM and CDR2 ANQGSEA. The CDR3 has 13 residues. The CDR3 nucleotides are TGCCGCGTTGGACAGATCGTTACAGATACGCAGTATTTT. Encoded protein: CRVGQIVTDTQYF.

The chain links TRBV12-3 or TRBV12-4 to TRBJ2-1, with D uncertain. There are 17 residues in the CDR3. V was clipped by 5 bases and J by 5 bases, with 22 bases between them. CDR3: CASSLTNLVGPDNEQFF. The CDR3 nucleotides read TGTGCCAGCAGTCTCACTAACCTTGTCGGGCCTGACAATGAGCAGTTCTTC.

This clonotype has only one observation. The rearrangement joins TRBV20-1 to TRBJ2-4; tentative D call: TRBD1 (5 bases). The ends were cut back, 4 bases at V and 8 bases at J, with 15 bases in the middle. This CDR3 region has 13 residues. CDR1 is DFQATT and CDR2 is SNEGSKA in the germline V gene (reference sequence). For the CDR3, the DNA is TGCAGTGCTACCCAGGCAGGGTCCGACATTCAGTACTTC. Protein: CSATQAGSDIQYF.

The V and J genes are TRBV20-1 and TRBJ1-6, with 9 bases fitting TRBD1. V lost 3 bases and J lost 9; bases outside the gene matches: 15. Germline V lookup: CDR1 DFQATT, CDR2 SNEGSKA (reference sequence). This CDR3 region has 17 residues. Written as DNA, the CDR3 is TGCAGTGCTAGGGAAAATTACAGGGGGCGCCGGGGTTCACCCCTCCACTTT. This gives the protein CSARENYRGRRGSPLHF.